This TCR beta chain was recorded in a study of CD8+ T cells in alopecia areata. Study observations and caveats: Whereas mice showed it more clearly, TCR sharing across patients was murkier, possibly because of HLA.

Germline values: CDR1 SEHNR, CDR2 FQNEAQ (reference sequence). Trimming pared 5 bases from V and 6 bases from J, leaving 11 bases between. This CDR3 contains 13 residues. Extraction of RNA preceded its reverse transcription into cDNA, which served as the sequencing template. Using immunoSEQ multiplex PCR, the repertoire was profiled, and TCRdb retains in-frame clones only, with some absent. The repertoire holds 140,000 or so clones, with approximately 56% as singletons. As to this clone: Its antigen is unknown.

The rearrangement links TRBV7-9 to TRBJ2-1; D remains ambiguous. The sequence derives from a human donor in good health. The specimen sequenced was CD8+ T cells sorted from blood. The CDR3 coding sequence is TGTGCCAGCAGCCCCCTTGCACCCAATGAGCAGTTCTTC. Its protein product is CASSPLAPNEQFF.